The 11 T cell receptor beta chains below come from one sample, sequenced in a study of T cell changes during pregnancy in multiple sclerosis. The data were produced by immunoSEQ multiplex PCR, yet TCRdb's version contains in-frame clones alone and is incomplete. The data show roughly 100,000 clones, about nine tenths seen once. The material was peripheral blood, obtained in the second trimester of pregnancy. The receptors shown here come from a female donor in good health, enrolled as a control in a pregnancy study.

V and J are TRBV18 and TRBJ2-7; 7 bases are a match to TRBD1. Germline assignment: CDR1 KGHSH and CDR2 LQKENI. This CDR3 is 15 amino acids long. J was trimmed by 0 bases and V by 4 bases; bases with no gene match: 6. The CDR3 loop reads CASSQSGGTSYEQYF. For the CDR3, the DNA is TGTGCCAGCTCACAGTCAGGGGGAACCTCCTACGAGCAGTACTTC.

The V gene is TRBV5-1, the J gene TRBJ2-5; the match to TRBD2 covers 7 bases. This CDR3 is built from 15 residues. Germline lookup yields CDR1 SGHRS and CDR2 YFSETQ. Unmatched junction bases numbered 12, after V lost 4 bases and J lost 6 bases. CDR3 nucleotides: TGCGCCAGCAGCCCCGAGGGAGCAGCGGGGAAGACCCAGTACTTC. This sequence encodes CASSPEGAAGKTQYF.

This clone was observed once. This chain's CDR3 is CASSPGIVDTQYF. The CDR3 DNA is TGTGCCAGCTCACCCGGGATAGTTGATACGCAGTATTTT. The gene calls are TRBV18 and TRBJ2-3; possibly TRBD2 for D (5 bases). CDR1 and CDR2 from the germline V gene are KGHSH and LQKENI. CDR3 length: 13 amino acids. V gave up 3 bases and J gave up 6 bases, with 10 bases separating them. Supplemented by reference TRBV18 and TRBJ2-3, the full variable domain reads NAGVMQNPRHLVRRRGQEARLRCSPMKGHSHVYWYRQLPEEGLKFMVYLQKENIIDESGMPKERFSAEFPKEGPSILRIQQVVRGDSAAYFCASSPGIVDTQYFGPGTRLTVL.

V usage is TRBV27 and J usage is TRBJ2-5, with a weak D call TRBD1 (5 bases). The ends were cut back, 6 bases at V and 2 bases at J, with 10 bases in the middle. The CDR3 consists of 13 residues. CDR1 is MNHEY, CDR2 SMNVEV, per germline (reference sequence). The CDR3 reads CASRLDSQETQYF. The CDR3 nucleotides read TGTGCCAGCAGATTAGACAGTCAAGAGACCCAGTACTTC.

The rearrangement joins TRBV5-8 to TRBJ2-3, with D possibly matching TRBD1 (7 bases). Germline V gene data show CDR1 as SGHTS and CDR2 as YDEGEE. V was shortened by 4 bases and J by 2 bases, with 17 bases between the two germline ends. CDR3 length equals 16 residues. The CDR3 nucleotides are TGTGCCAGCAGCCGGAGGAGGGGGCCCTCCACAGATACGCAGTATTTT. It is translated as CASSRRRGPSTDTQYF.

V is TRBV9 and J is TRBJ1-1; possible D gene TRBD1, 5 bases. Germline V CDR1 and CDR2: SGDLS, YYNGEE. The CDR3 extends over 15 amino acids. With 2 bases removed from V and 4 bases from J, the gap between germline ends came to 15 bases. In DNA form, the CDR3 reads TGTGCCAGCAGCGTTTTGGGGGAGGAGGCCACTGAAGCTTTCTTT. Its translation: CASSVLGEEATEAFF.

The chain is built from TRBV5-1 and TRBJ1-5, with a possible D match to TRBD1 (6 bases). CDR3 length equals 15 residues. Trimming took off 1 base at V and 5 bases at J, with 13 bases between the two ends. Germline V lookup: CDR1 SGHRS, CDR2 YFSETQ. CDR3 DNA sequence: TGCGCCAGCAGCTTGTTGCAGGGGCCCGATCAGCCCCAGCATTTT. It translates to CASSLLQGPDQPQHF.

This chain connects TRBV27 to TRBJ2-1; 7 positions match TRBD2. Per the germline V gene, CDR1 is MNHEY and CDR2 is SMNVEV (reference sequence). Trimming took 4 bases from V and 6 from J; bases not matched to a gene: 9. The CDR3 spans 15 residues. The chain's CDR3 is CASSSSTSSSNEQFF. CDR3 in DNA: TGTGCCAGCAGTTCCTCGACTAGCAGCAGCAATGAGCAGTTCTTC.

The J gene is TRBJ1-1, the V gene TRBV7-9; possibly TRBD1 for D (6 bases). The V and J ends lost 6 bases and 6 bases respectively, with 11 bases between them. The CDR3 extends over 12 amino acids. Per the germline V gene, CDR1 is SEHNR and CDR2 is FQNEAQ (reference sequence). CDR3 residues: CASRPTGSEAFF. The CDR3 DNA reads as TGTGCCAGCAGACCCACAGGGTCTGAAGCTTTCTTT.

Here the CDR3 reads CASSQGHGRGAEAFF. CDR3 in DNA: TGCGCCAGCAGCCAAGGACATGGCAGGGGCGCTGAAGCTTTCTTT. The rearrangement links TRBV4-3 to TRBJ1-1; the D gene is possibly TRBD1 (6 bases). The V end lost 1 base, the J end lost 6 bases, and 15 bases lay between the germline ends. The CDR3 runs to 15 residues. Germline V gene lookup returns CDR1 LGHNA and CDR2 YSLEER.

The chain combines TRBV19 with TRBJ2-5; weak D call: TRBD2 (6 bases). Germline V gives CDR1 LNHDA, CDR2 SQIVND (reference sequence). V was cut by 2 bases and J by 5 bases, with 12 bases left in between. The CDR3 is 14 amino acids. CDR3: CASSISPAGETQYF. As DNA, the CDR3 is TGTGCCAGTAGTATATCACCGGCGGGGGAGACCCAGTACTTC.